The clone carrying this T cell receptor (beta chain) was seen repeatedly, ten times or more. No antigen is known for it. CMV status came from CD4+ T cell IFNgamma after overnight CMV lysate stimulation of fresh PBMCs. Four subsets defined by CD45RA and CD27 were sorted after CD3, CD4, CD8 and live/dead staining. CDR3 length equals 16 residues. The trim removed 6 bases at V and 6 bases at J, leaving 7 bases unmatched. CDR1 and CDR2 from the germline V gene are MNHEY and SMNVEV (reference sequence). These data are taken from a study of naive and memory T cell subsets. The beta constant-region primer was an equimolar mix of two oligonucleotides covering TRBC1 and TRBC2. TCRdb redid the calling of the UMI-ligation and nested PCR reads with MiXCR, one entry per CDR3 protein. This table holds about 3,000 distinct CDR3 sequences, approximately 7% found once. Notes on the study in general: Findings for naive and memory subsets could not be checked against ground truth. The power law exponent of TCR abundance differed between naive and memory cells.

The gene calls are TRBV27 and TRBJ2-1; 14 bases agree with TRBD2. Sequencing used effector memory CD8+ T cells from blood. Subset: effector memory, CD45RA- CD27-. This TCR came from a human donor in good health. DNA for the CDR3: TGTGCCAGCAGCTCCGGGACTAGCGGGAGTTCCAATGAGCAGTTCTTC. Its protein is CASSSGTSGSSNEQFF.